This entry lists 2 T cell receptor beta chains sequenced from one sample in a study of T cell responses to AZD1222 COVID-19 vaccine. TCRdb keeps only in-frame clones here, not all; method: immunoSEQ multiplex PCR. The sample yields about 39,000 clones, 88% seen once. This material consisted of peripheral blood, taken 28 days after the second dose of the MenACWY control vaccine. The source is an adult who received the MenACWY meningococcal vaccine as a control.

The chain carries TRBV7-9 and TRBJ1-4; D is possibly TRBD1 (5 bases). This CDR3 is built from 15 residues. Between the trimmed V and J ends, which lost 4 bases and 7 bases, there was a span of 16 bases. CDR1 is SEHNR, CDR2 FQNEAQ, per germline (reference sequence). CDR3 in amino acids: CASSSALGGGEKLFF. As DNA, the CDR3 is TGTGCCAGCAGCTCTGCTTTGGGCGGGGGTGAAAAACTGTTTTTT.

J is TRBJ2-3 and V is TRBV9; 9 nucleotides agree with TRBD2. J was trimmed by 3 bases and V by 1 base; bases with no gene match: 6. CDR1 and CDR2 (germline): SGDLS, YYNGEE. This CDR3 is built from 16 residues. The CDR3 region has the DNA TGTGCCAGCAGCGTAAGCCTAGCGGGGATGACAGATACGCAGTATTTT. This codes for CASSVSLAGMTDTQYF.